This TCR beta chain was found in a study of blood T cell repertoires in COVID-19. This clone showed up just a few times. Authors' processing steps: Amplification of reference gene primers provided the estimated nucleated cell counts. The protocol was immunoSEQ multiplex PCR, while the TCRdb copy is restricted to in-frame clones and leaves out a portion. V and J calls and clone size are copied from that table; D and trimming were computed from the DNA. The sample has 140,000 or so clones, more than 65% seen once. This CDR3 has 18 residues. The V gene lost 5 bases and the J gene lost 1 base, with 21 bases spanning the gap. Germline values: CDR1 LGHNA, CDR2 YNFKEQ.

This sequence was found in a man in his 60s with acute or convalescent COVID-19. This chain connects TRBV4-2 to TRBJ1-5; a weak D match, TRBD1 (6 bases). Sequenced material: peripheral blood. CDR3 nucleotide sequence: TGTGCCAGCAGCTCGCGACAGGCCTCCCCCTTCAGCAATCAGCCCCAGCATTTT. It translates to CASSSRQASPFSNQPQHF.